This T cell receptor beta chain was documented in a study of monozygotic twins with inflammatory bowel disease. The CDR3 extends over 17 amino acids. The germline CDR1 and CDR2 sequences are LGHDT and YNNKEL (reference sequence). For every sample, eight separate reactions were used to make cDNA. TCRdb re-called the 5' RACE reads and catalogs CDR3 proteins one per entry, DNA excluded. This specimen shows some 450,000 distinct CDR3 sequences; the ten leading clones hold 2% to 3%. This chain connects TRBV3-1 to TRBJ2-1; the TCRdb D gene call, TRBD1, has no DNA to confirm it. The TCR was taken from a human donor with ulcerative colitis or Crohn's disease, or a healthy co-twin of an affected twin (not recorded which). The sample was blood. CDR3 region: CASSQHRGQGWNNEQFF.